This T cell receptor beta chain was sequenced for a study of shared clonotypes between healthy human individuals (dated by TCRdb to the early 2020s). For the study in its entirety: A couple of women and three men aged 18 to 49 years were included in the cohort. For each donor, CD4 naive and CD4 memory were each given three plates, CD8 naive was given two plates, and CD8 memory was given one plate. The study deeply sequenced blood TCR repertoires of several healthy adults to estimate repertoire size and the extent of clonotype sharing between individuals. To increase sequencing depth and limit assay-specific biases, TCR repertoire library preparation and sequencing were carried out by different laboratories using diverse techniques. Leukapheresis yielded between about 0.9 and 9 billion PBMCs per donor. Results and caveats for the whole study, not just this receptor: Pairwise subsampling indicated that sequencing depth was expected to affect the degree of clonotype sharing among donors. Larger estimated clonotype richness was generally found for naive subsets than for memory subsets. Rarefaction of sorted-subset datasets indicated incomplete sequencing despite the large sequencing depth. Compared with non-shared clonotypes, the clonotypes found in all four sorted-subset donors had higher generation probabilities. About 4.5% of naive CD4, 3.5% of naive CD8, approximately 2.2% of memory CD4, and approximately 0.39% of memory CD8 clonotypes were shared across several donors. Sampling was restricted to blood, and TCR repertoires in tissues likely differ from the TCR repertoires found in blood. The small number of donors limited the genetic and exposure-history diversity represented.

Note on this clone: The antigen this receptor binds is unknown. No base-level quality is on record; no much larger clone is a single base apart.

For CDR1 and CDR2, the germline V gene lists SNHLY and FYNNEI. From the cysteine up to the phenylalanine, the CDR3 has a length of 15 residues. The CDR3 DNA has 45 bases and is translated from base 1. Compared with germline, V lacks 6 bases and J lacks 2 bases; bases without a gene match: 3. Donors were healthy HIV-negative adults with no recently reported acute infections or vaccinations. Every donor was a Caucasian adult living in Nashville, Tennessee, USA. CD4+ T cells were enriched by magnetic negative selection; naive cells were then positively selected on CD45RA, and the negative fraction formed the memory subset. Blood was obtained by leukapheresis, after which PBMCs were separated by Ficoll-Histopaque density gradient centrifugation and cryopreserved in liquid nitrogen vapor phase. Analytical flow cytometry was used to check the purity and quantity of every magnetically sorted T cell population. Genomic DNA was isolated from every sorted fraction and measured by UV absorbance on a Nanodrop 2000c.

Using the deep immunoSEQ assay, multiplex PCR amplified TCR CDR3 regions from genomic DNA. Extracted genomic DNA from each cell subset was spread evenly across all wells of several immunoSEQ 96-well plates, with each plate serving as a replicate. Each replicate PCR for sorted subsets received around 200 ng genomic DNA, equal to about 29,000 T cell genomes. Purified libraries were measured with a Qubit 3.0 fluorometer, size-checked on a Bioanalyzer 2100, and measured again with the KAPA Library Quantification kit. Each immunoSEQ 96-well plate was sequenced on its own single-read 150-cycle Illumina NextSeq 550 flow cell. The source study handled its data this way. Because the immunoSEQ output included only junctional sequences and no quality scores, the filtering could not be the same as the filtering used for full-length reads. To assign V/J genes and CDR3, sequences were annotated against IMGT germline references using PyIR, a Python wrapper for IgBLAST v1.9. Any read was removed if the V/J assignment was weak (E-value above 1e-6), the CDR3 was missing, or the read contained stop codons, out-of-frame junctions, or ambiguous translated residues. V3J clonotypes were defined by identical inferred V gene, J gene, and CDR3 amino acid sequence. The percentage overlap between two repertoires was calculated by dividing the number of shared unique clonotypes by the size of the smaller repertoire. RTK rarefaction, the Chao1 estimator, and Recon v2.1 estimates of unobserved clonotypes were used to assess repertoire richness. Generation probabilities for all TCRbeta clonotypes obtained by the gDNA method from a handful of donors were computed using OLGA. In its TCRdb copy, this immuneACCESS table keeps in-frame sequences only and misses some clones. Where compared with another copy, unresolved V genes explain less than half of these, and the others have no known cause. That table gives V, J and clone size, and the DNA gave D and trimming. Across this sample there are approximately 350,000 clones, with around 74% seen only once. The ten largest clones add up to 10% of the sample.

Sequenced: memory CD4+ T cells sorted from blood. This specimen's cell subset or site label, per the study, means: CD45RA-negative fraction. The chain is assembled from TRBV2 and TRBJ2-6; 8 central nucleotides agree with TRBD1. This TCR came from a man aged 30-40 years in good health. The CDR3 here reads CASRSGGPGANVLTF. The nucleotide sequence is given as TGTGCCAGCAGGTCAGGGGGCCCTGGGGCCAACGTCCTGACTTTC.